Shown below are 21 T cell receptor beta chains from a single sample sequenced in a study of T cells in Graves' hyperthyroidism and ophthalmopathy. Amplification of TCR beta CDR3 regions used RNA as the template. The TCR CDR3 was amplified in a first-round RT-PCR using the HTBI primer set. Using its own MiXCR run on the multiplex PCR reads, TCRdb lists one record per CDR3 protein. The table has around 760,000 distinct CDR3 sequences, roughly a third seen once. Sequenced: blood. The receptors were gathered from a woman in her thirties or forties with Graves' hyperthyroidism.

V is TRBV10-3 and J is TRBJ2-7, with a tentative D call TRBD1 (5 bases). Germline lookup yields CDR1 ENHRY and CDR2 SYGVKD. V was trimmed by 6 bases and J by 5 bases, leaving 17 bases between them. The CDR3 is 14 amino acids. The CDR3 DNA is TGTGCCATCAGCTTACAGGCGTATACCAACGAGCAGTACTTC. It specifies CAISLQAYTNEQYF.

There are a few counts of this clonotype. This chain uses TRBV27 with TRBJ1-5; the D is unclear. V was trimmed by 6 bases and J by 0 bases, leaving 9 bases between them. Germline CDR1 is MNHEY and CDR2 is SMNVEV (reference sequence). This CDR3 is built from 14 residues. The CDR3 region has the DNA TGTGCCAGCAGCGCTATACGTAGCAATCAGCCCCAGCATTTT. Translation gives CASSAIRSNQPQHF.

This clonotype was counted ten times or more. In nucleotides, the CDR3 is TGTGCCAGCAGCTACACAGGGGGGGAGACCCAGTACTTC. It translates to CASSYTGGETQYF. The chain couples TRBV7-2 to TRBJ2-5; 8 nucleotides match TRBD1. This CDR3 is 13 amino acids long. CDR1 is SGHTA, CDR2 FQGNSA, per germline. V lost 4 bases, J lost 5 bases, and 3 bases stayed unmatched.

In this sample, this clonotype turned up many times. The chain is built from TRBV7-3 and TRBJ2-5; 7 nucleotides match TRBD2. The CDR3 extends over 14 amino acids. Looked up from germline, CDR1 is SGHTA and CDR2 is FQGTGA. Trimming removed 5 bases from V and 3 bases from J; junction bases left unmatched: 6. CDR3 region: CASSPTSTKETQYF. The DNA for the CDR3 is TGTGCCAGCAGCCCGACTAGCACAAAAGAGACCCAGTACTTC.

In this sample, this clonotype turned up many times. CDR3 sequence reads: CASSPSGGYYEQYF. CDR3 coding DNA: TGTGCCAGCAGCCCTAGCGGGGGGTACTACGAGCAGTACTTC. This chain connects TRBV7-2 to TRBJ2-7; TRBD2 matches 11 bases. The germline V gene has CDR1 SGHTA and CDR2 FQGNSA. The trim removed 5 bases at V and 3 bases at J, leaving 3 bases unmatched. The CDR3 loop spans 14 amino acids. Based on the CDR3 plus reference TRBV7-2 and TRBJ2-7, the full variable domain is GAGVSQSPSNKVTEKGKDVELRCDPISGHTALYWYRQSLGQGLEFLIYFQGNSAPDKSGLPSDRFSAERTGGSVSTLTIQRTQQEDSAVYLCASSPSGGYYEQYFGPGTRLTVT.

V is TRBV6-6 and J is TRBJ2-7; no clear D. V gave up 0 bases and J gave up 0 bases, with 15 bases separating them. This CDR3 has 17 residues. CDR1 MNHNY and CDR2 SVGAGI come from the germline V gene (reference sequence). CDR3 in DNA: TGTGCCAGCAGTTACTCGACCGTCCCTCAGAGCTCCTACGAGCAGTACTTC. It yields the protein CASSYSTVPQSSYEQYF.

This clonotype was seen more than once but under ten times. The chain links TRBV7-9 to TRBJ1-2; no clear D gene. Looked up from germline, CDR1 is SEHNR and CDR2 is FQNEAQ (reference sequence). The ends were cut back, 8 bases at V and 8 bases at J, with 12 bases in the middle. The CDR3 runs 11 residues. This CDR3 is CASGMFLGYTF. The DNA of the CDR3 is TGTGCCAGCGGCATGTTTTTGGGCTACACCTTC.

This clonotype was picked up a small number of times. Here the CDR3 reads CASSLSTLQGAYEQYF. The CDR3 DNA reads as TGTGCCAGCAGCTTGTCTACCCTCCAGGGGGCATACGAGCAGTACTTC. The chain uses TRBV7-2 and TRBJ2-7, with 8 bases that match TRBD1. Per germline, CDR1 SGHTA and CDR2 FQGNSA. The CDR3 totals 16 residues. J was trimmed by 4 bases and V by 3 bases; bases with no gene match: 11.

This clonotype was found many times. The chain has TRBV7-8 and TRBJ1-4, with D possibly matching TRBD1 (5 bases). The CDR3 has 14 residues. The V gene lost 3 bases and the J gene lost 3 bases, with 8 bases spanning the gap. Germline V gives CDR1 SGHVS, CDR2 FQNEAQ. The CDR3 loop reads CASSFGTSNEKLFF. The CDR3 nucleotides read TGTGCCAGCAGCTTTGGGACGTCTAATGAAAAACTGTTTTTT. Combining the CDR3 with reference TRBV7-8 and TRBJ1-4 gives the whole variable domain GAGVSQSPRYKVAKRGQDVALRCDPISGHVSLFWYQQALGQGPEFLTYFQNEAQLDKSGLPSDRFFAERPEGSVSTLKIQRTQQEDSAVYLCASSFGTSNEKLFFGSGTQLSVL.

The gene calls are TRBV5-1 and TRBJ1-1, with 8 bases aligning to TRBD1. This CDR3 is built from 16 residues. Germline values: CDR1 SGHRS, CDR2 YFSETQ. The junction had 5 bases not matched to a gene; V was cut back by 0 bases and J by 1 base. The CDR3 region is CASSLDRGFGNTEAFF. The CDR3 DNA reads as TGCGCCAGCAGCTTGGACAGGGGGTTCGGGAACACTGAAGCTTTCTTT.

This clonotype was counted at least ten times. The CDR3 sequence: CASSLLGNRNYGYTF. In DNA form, the CDR3 reads TGTGCCAGCAGCTTATTAGGTAACCGTAACTATGGCTACACCTTC. V gene TRBV7-9 combines with J gene TRBJ1-2; no reliable D call. The ends were cut back, 2 bases at V and 1 base at J, with 11 bases in the middle. This CDR3 region has 15 residues. From germline, CDR1 is SEHNR and CDR2 FQNEAQ (reference sequence).

The V gene is TRBV15, the J gene TRBJ1-5; D call uncertain. V shed 1 base and J shed 0 bases, with 7 bases lying between them. This CDR3 has 15 residues. CDR1 is LNHNV and CDR2 is YYDKDF in the germline V gene (reference sequence). Here the CDR3 reads CATSRVPFSNQPQHF. The DNA of the CDR3 is TGTGCCACCAGCAGAGTTCCCTTTAGCAATCAGCCCCAGCATTTT.

This clonotype has ten or more counts. The chain links TRBV6-2 or TRBV6-3 to TRBJ2-6, with D unresolved. CDR3 length: 15 residues. Looked up from germline, CDR1 is MNHEY and CDR2 is SVGEGT. The V gene lost 2 bases and the J gene lost 0 bases, with 5 bases spanning the gap. The DNA of the CDR3 is TGTGCCAGCAGTTACCACAACTCTGGGGCCAACGTCCTGACTTTC. Translating gives CASSYHNSGANVLTF.

The CDR3 nucleotides read TGTGCCAGCAGCTCTGGGACAGGGGAGGGAAAACTGTTTTTT. Protein product: CASSSGTGEGKLFF. This chain uses TRBV7-9 with TRBJ1-4; 10 positions match TRBD1. Trimming took 4 bases from V and 10 from J; bases not matched to a gene: 6. The CDR3 length is 14 residues. The V gene's germline CDR1 is SEHNR and CDR2 FQNEAQ (reference sequence).

The chain recombines TRBV10-3 with TRBJ2-3; D is uncertain. This CDR3 region has 15 residues. Per germline, CDR1 ENHRY and CDR2 SYGVKD. V was cut by 11 bases and J by 0 bases, with 18 bases left in between. The CDR3 loop is CASSTGLGSTDTQYF. CDR3 in DNA: TGTGCCTCCTCAACGGGCTTGGGGAGCACAGATACGCAGTATTTT.

This clonotype showed up just a few times. The V call is TRBV6-5, the J call TRBJ1-5; D is unresolved. V was shortened by 6 bases and J by 0 bases, with 18 bases between the two germline ends. There are 17 residues in the CDR3. Per germline, CDR1 MNHEY and CDR2 SVGAGI. The DNA of the CDR3 is TGTGCCAGCAGCCGACTTGGGAGAGCTGATAGCAATCAGCCCCAGCATTTT. Protein product: CASSRLGRADSNQPQHF.

The rearrangement uses TRBV29-1 and TRBJ1-1; D call uncertain. The CDR3 consists of 12 residues. The germline V gene encodes CDR1 SQVTM and CDR2 ANQGSEA. V was clipped by 4 bases and J by 1 base, with 7 bases between them. CDR3 region: CSVGQANTEAFF. The DNA of the CDR3 is TGCAGCGTTGGTCAGGCGAACACTGAAGCTTTCTTT.

Note on this clonotype: A much larger clone is a single base away; this may be a read error. V gene TRBV20-1 combines with J gene TRBJ1-5, with 8 bases identical to TRBD1. Germline values: CDR1 DFQATT, CDR2 SNEGSKA (reference sequence). The CDR3 contains 15 residues. CDR3: CSARGGQGRGQPRHF. The DNA for the CDR3 is TGCAGTGCTAGAGGCGGACAGGGAAGGGGTCAGCCCCGGCATTTT.

The chain is built from TRBV10-3 and TRBJ1-5; no clear D. Per the germline V gene, CDR1 is ENHRY and CDR2 is SYGVKD. The CDR3 extends over 15 amino acids. Between the trimmed V and J ends, which lost 5 bases and 4 bases, there was a span of 15 bases. The CDR3 DNA sequence: TGTGCCATCAGTCACGGAGGGAGCGGAAATCAGCCCCAGCATTTT. Protein product: CAISHGGSGNQPQHF.

This clonotype has a count of ten or more. This chain uses TRBV7-9 with TRBJ1-5; TRBD1 might be the D (5 bases). V shed 4 bases and J shed 5 bases, with 12 bases lying between them. Germline assignment: CDR1 SEHNR and CDR2 FQNEAQ (reference sequence). The CDR3 has 14 residues. The CDR3 region has the DNA TGTGCCAGCAGCTCCGGGACGGAATATCAGCCCCAGCATTTT. This encodes CASSSGTEYQPQHF.

The rearrangement uses TRBV19 and TRBJ1-5, with D unresolved. V gave up 3 bases and J gave up 1 base, with 10 bases separating them. Germline assignment: CDR1 LNHDA and CDR2 SQIVND (reference sequence). This CDR3 region has 15 residues. The CDR3 reads CASSIEQNSNQPQHF. The CDR3, as DNA: TGTGCCAGTAGTATTGAACAGAACAGCAATCAGCCCCAGCATTTT.